These 2 T cell receptor beta chains were all obtained from the same sample, sequenced in a study of shared clonotypes between healthy human individuals. Sequencing used immunoSEQ multiplex PCR; TCRdb keeps in-frame clones, though not all of them. Here the sample spans hundreds of thousands of clones, nearly 98% being singletons. The naive CD8 population came from CD45RO-negative cells selected for CCR7, without terminally differentiated effector memory CD45RA+ cells. The sequenced material came from naive CD8+ T cells sorted from blood. Receptor source: a man in his thirties or forties in good health.

This clone was found once. V usage is TRBV28 and J usage is TRBJ1-5; D not certain. Trimming shortened V by 5 bases and J by 5 bases, and 13 bases separated the two germline ends. The CDR3 length is 14 residues. CDR1 and CDR2 (germline): MDHEN, SYDVKM. The DNA of the CDR3 is TGTGCCAGCAGTAGACGGTTTATACATCAGCCCCAGCATTTT. This sequence encodes CASSRRFIHQPQHF.

V and J are TRBV5-6 and TRBJ2-7; tentative D call: TRBD2 (6 bases). Germline CDR1 is SGHDT and CDR2 is YYEEEE. V dropped 0 bases and J dropped 4 bases, with 26 bases sitting between them. CDR3 length equals 19 residues. CDR3 protein: CASSLDQDYQIPSLYEQYF. The DNA of the CDR3 is TGTGCCAGCAGCTTGGACCAGGACTACCAAATACCCTCCCTTTACGAGCAGTACTTC.